This T cell receptor (beta chain) was retrieved from a study of response to subunit inactivated influenza vaccine. Study-level points and caveats: It was suggested by the authors that few new T cells are recruited by each seasonal influenza vaccination.

From germline, CDR1 is MNHEY and CDR2 SVGEGT. The CDR3 has 15 amino acids. V lost 4 bases to trimming and J lost 4 bases; unmatched junction nucleotides: 2. Each CDR3 protein is one row after TCRdb ran MiXCR on the RT-PCR reads. Of 860,000 or so distinct CDR3 sequences listed, 21% were seen once; the top ten hold roughly 10%. Comment on this clonotype: Its antigen is not identified.

Sequencing used PBMCs from blood, obtained about 5 days after vaccination. The receptor comes from a man aged 45-65 years who received an inactivated influenza vaccine. This chain links TRBV6-2 or TRBV6-3 with TRBJ2-3, with 13 nucleotides matching TRBD2. The CDR3 DNA sequence: TGTGCCAGCAGTTCGGGACTAGCGGGATCAGATACGCAGTATTTT. Its translation: CASSSGLAGSDTQYF.